One and the same sample provided the 27 T cell receptor beta chains below, sequenced in a study of technical replicates of blood from a handful of donors. The data were produced by immunoSEQ multiplex PCR, yet TCRdb's version contains in-frame clones alone and is incomplete. The sample shows some 10,000 clones, roughly 94% of them seen only once. The sequenced material came from PBMCs. All receptors come from a human donor in good health.

The chain carries TRBV5-1 and TRBJ2-3; unclear D gene. CDR3 length: 14 amino acids. The germline V gene encodes CDR1 SGHRS and CDR2 YFSETQ. Trimming took 4 bases from V and 1 from J, leaving 10 bases between them. DNA for the CDR3: TGCGCCAGCAGCCCCGGGTTGGGCACAGATACGCAGTATTTT. Residues: CASSPGLGTDTQYF.

The V and J genes are TRBV7-9 and TRBJ1-2, with D possibly being TRBD1 (5 bases). Trimming pared 1 base from V and 6 bases from J, leaving 6 bases between. This CDR3 is built from 12 residues. The germline V gene encodes CDR1 SEHNR and CDR2 FQNEAQ (reference sequence). The CDR3 bases are TGTGCCAGCAGCTTAGAGGGGAATGGCTACACCTTC. The encoded protein is CASSLEGNGYTF.

In this sample, this clone turned up once. This rearrangement joins TRBV5-1 to TRBJ2-3, with a weak D call TRBD2 (6 bases). In germline, CDR1 is SGHRS, CDR2 YFSETQ. This CDR3 is built from 16 residues. The V end lost 0 bases, the J end lost 0 bases, and 11 bases lay between the germline ends. The CDR3 spells CASSLGRSGSTDTQYF. CDR3 nucleotides: TGCGCCAGCAGCTTGGGCCGTAGCGGAAGCACAGATACGCAGTATTTT. The variable domain in full, completed from reference TRBV5-1 and TRBJ2-3, reads KAGVTQTPRYLIKTRGQQVTLSCSPISGHRSVSWYQQTPGQGLQFLFEYFSETQRNKGNFPGRFSGRQFSNSRSEMNVSTLELGDSALYLCASSLGRSGSTDTQYFGPGTRLTVL.

The chain joins TRBV29-1 to TRBJ2-7; the D is unclear. The germline CDR1 and CDR2 sequences are SQVTM and ANQGSEA. The length of the CDR3 is 12 residues. The V end was cut by 8 bases, the J end by 3 bases, with 14 bases between. In nucleotides, the CDR3 is TGCAGCACCTGGGCACCCGGCTACGAGCAGTACTTC. Its protein is CSTWAPGYEQYF.

The chain couples TRBV7-8 to TRBJ2-5; 9 bases are shared with TRBD2. CDR1 and CDR2 (germline): SGHVS, FQNEAQ. The CDR3 covers 14 residues. The trim removed 2 bases at V and 2 bases at J, leaving 0 bases unmatched. Written as DNA, the CDR3 is TGTGCCAGCAGCTTAACTAGCGGGCAAGAGACCCAGTACTTC. Protein sequence: CASSLTSGQETQYF.

This clone is a singleton in its sample. The V and J genes are TRBV18 and TRBJ1-1; 8 nucleotides agree with TRBD1. CDR3 length: 15 residues. The trim removed 3 bases at V and 0 bases at J, leaving 3 bases unmatched. Germline CDR1 reads KGHSH; CDR2 reads LQKENI. In nucleotides, the CDR3 is TGTGCCAGCTCACCTCGACAGGGGATGAACACTGAAGCTTTCTTT. As protein: CASSPRQGMNTEAFF.

This sequence joins TRBV6-6 and TRBJ1-2; D remains unclear. This CDR3 comprises 15 residues. Germline CDR1 MNHNY, CDR2 SVGAGI (reference sequence). Trimming took 2 bases from V and 4 from J, leaving 14 bases between them. The CDR3 region has the DNA TGTGCCAGCAGTTACCCAGGAATGCAGTCCTATGGCTACACCTTC. Its translation is CASSYPGMQSYGYTF.

J is TRBJ2-2 and V is TRBV4-1, with 13 bases fitting TRBD2. The CDR3 covers 18 residues. CDR1 is MGHRA and CDR2 is YSYEKL in the germline V gene. Losses at the gene ends were 0 bases for V and 4 bases for J; bases not matched to a gene: 5. The CDR3 is CASSQDPGTSGITGELFF. The CDR3 coding sequence is TGCGCCAGCAGCCAAGACCCCGGGACTAGCGGGATCACCGGGGAGCTGTTTTTT.

The J gene is TRBJ2-2, the V gene TRBV10-2; the match to TRBD1 covers 9 bases. Trimming took 3 bases from V and 3 from J; bases not matched to a gene: 5. In germline, CDR1 is WSHSY, CDR2 SAAADI. The CDR3 extends over 16 amino acids. The CDR3 spells CASSEGTGTDTGELFF. The CDR3 DNA follows: TGCGCCAGCAGTGAAGGGACAGGGACGGACACCGGGGAGCTGTTTTTT.

V usage is TRBV28 and J usage is TRBJ1-2; D call uncertain. In germline, CDR1 is MDHEN, CDR2 SYDVKM. There are 14 residues in the CDR3. V lost 4 bases and J lost 3, with 12 bases in between. The CDR3 DNA is TGTGCCAGCAGTTCCGCCTTCTATCACTATGGCTACACCTTC. Translating gives CASSSAFYHYGYTF.

The V and J genes are TRBV9 and TRBJ1-2, with TRBD1 identical over 12 bases. The CDR3 is made up of 13 amino acids. From germline, CDR1 is SGDLS and CDR2 YYNGEE. The V gene end was trimmed by 4 bases and the J gene end by 8 bases; junction bases not matched to a gene: 3. The CDR3 region has the DNA TGTGCCAGCAGCCCGGGACAGGGGGCGGGCTACACCTTC. It codes for CASSPGQGAGYTF.

The chain recombines TRBV10-2 with TRBJ1-4; 7 nucleotides align to TRBD1. The CDR3 covers 13 residues. Germline trimming cut 5 bases from V and 6 bases from J; bases unmatched to any gene: 3. Germline lookup yields CDR1 WSHSY and CDR2 SAAADI. DNA of the CDR3: TGCGCCAGCAGTAAAGGGGGCGATGAAAAACTGTTTTTT. Translation gives CASSKGGDEKLFF.

The chain employs TRBV11-3 and TRBJ2-1; D not resolved. Germline V gene data show CDR1 as SGHNT and CDR2 as YENEEA. The CDR3 sequence is 13 residues long. The V and J ends lost 5 bases and 5 bases respectively, with 10 bases between them. The CDR3 DNA sequence: TGTGCCAGCAGCCCGATCGACAACAATGAGCAGTTCTTC. Amino acid sequence: CASSPIDNNEQFF.

The chain employs TRBV18 and TRBJ1-1; D remains unclear. This CDR3 is built from 13 residues. Germline CDR1 KGHSH, CDR2 LQKENI. The V gene lost 0 bases and the J gene lost 4 bases, with 6 bases spanning the gap. The CDR3 DNA follows: TGTGCCAGCTCACCACCGTCCATCACTGAAGCTTTCTTT. Translating it yields CASSPPSITEAFF.

The gene calls are TRBV28 and TRBJ1-2; 9 bases match TRBD1. Germline trimming cut 4 bases from V and 2 bases from J; bases unmatched to any gene: 8. Germline V gene data show CDR1 as MDHEN and CDR2 as SYDVKM. The CDR3 totals 16 residues. CDR3 nucleotides: TGTGCCAGCAGTTCAGGACAGGGGCCAGGGAACTATGGCTACACCTTC. Translated, it gives CASSSGQGPGNYGYTF.

The chain links TRBV6-1 to TRBJ2-1; TRBD1 agrees at 10 bases. Per germline, CDR1 MNHNS and CDR2 SASEGT. V gave up 4 bases and J gave up 4 bases; unmatched junction bases: 1. The CDR3 contains 14 residues. The CDR3 nucleotides are TGTGCCAGCAGTGGACAGGGGGCGTACAATGAGCAGTTCTTC. Translated, it gives CASSGQGAYNEQFF.

The chain links TRBV28 to TRBJ1-2; 10 bases are a match to TRBD1. Per germline, CDR1 MDHEN and CDR2 SYDVKM. This CDR3 is built from 14 residues. V was pared by 5 bases and J by 5 bases, with 5 bases of the junction left unmatched. The chain's CDR3 is CASSGGQGLYGYTF. The CDR3 nucleotides are TGTGCCAGCAGTGGGGGACAGGGGCTATATGGCTACACCTTC.

This chain joins TRBV5-4 and TRBJ2-4; tentatively, D is TRBD2 (6 bases). Trimming took off 4 bases at V and 0 bases at J, with 11 bases between the two ends. The CDR3 is 15 amino acids. Germline V gene lookup returns CDR1 SGHNT and CDR2 YYREEE (reference sequence). In nucleotides, the CDR3 is TGTGCCAGCAGCCCCGGCGGGGTAGCCAAAAACATTCAGTACTTC. This encodes CASSPGGVAKNIQYF.

This chain joins TRBV10-1 and TRBJ2-3; 8 positions match TRBD1. Germline V lookup: CDR1 WNHNN, CDR2 SYGVQD (reference sequence). V trimming: 2 bases; J trimming: 3 bases; junction bases outside the gene matches: 4. This CDR3 has 15 residues. The CDR3 here is CASSEHTGGTDTQYF. CDR3 DNA sequence: TGCGCCAGCAGTGAGCATACAGGGGGGACAGATACGCAGTATTTT.

The genes are TRBV18 and TRBJ1-1; 8 nucleotides line up with TRBD1. Losses at the gene ends were 3 bases for V and 4 bases for J; bases not matched to a gene: 10. The CDR3 is made up of 16 amino acids. CDR1 is KGHSH, CDR2 LQKENI, per germline. CDR3 in amino acids: CASSPTTGAVRTEAFF. In DNA, the CDR3 is TGTGCCAGCTCACCTACGACAGGGGCCGTACGCACTGAAGCTTTCTTT.

The rearrangement joins TRBV30 to TRBJ1-3; no firm D call. Germline V CDR1 and CDR2: GTSNPN, SVGIG (reference sequence). The CDR3 covers 14 residues. V lost 1 base and J lost 4, with 11 bases in between. CDR3 DNA sequence: TGTGCCTGGAGTGATTGGGCAGCCGGAAACACCATATATTTT. Its protein product is CAWSDWAAGNTIYF.

The V and J genes are TRBV7-9 and TRBJ1-2; the match to TRBD1 covers 8 bases. CDR1 and CDR2 from the germline V gene are SEHNR and FQNEAQ (reference sequence). Trimming at V came to 1 base and at J to 7 bases, leaving 5 bases not matched to a gene. This CDR3 has 14 amino acids. This CDR3 is CASSLGRTGGGYTF. In DNA, the CDR3 is TGTGCCAGCAGCTTAGGACGAACAGGGGGTGGCTACACCTTC.

The chain couples TRBV29-1 to TRBJ2-3, with 10 nucleotides matching TRBD1. The CDR3 runs 12 residues. Germline V gene sequence: CDR1 SQVTM, CDR2 ANQGSEA. V was clipped by 6 bases and J by 6 bases; unmatched bases: 3. The CDR3 is CSVGQGRDTQYF. Here the CDR3 DNA reads TGCAGCGTGGGACAGGGGCGGGATACGCAGTATTTT.

V usage is TRBV29-1 and J usage is TRBJ2-7; perhaps TRBD2 as D (6 bases). The germline V gene encodes CDR1 SQVTM and CDR2 ANQGSEA. This CDR3 spans 17 amino acids. V lost 4 bases to trimming and J lost 0 bases, with 22 bases between them. CDR3 nucleotide sequence: TGCAGCGTTGGAAGGGGTCGCGGGACTTTGAGCTCCTACGAGCAGTACTTC. It translates to CSVGRGRGTLSSYEQYF.

The rearrangement uses TRBV9 and TRBJ2-3; no clear D gene. Germline V gene data show CDR1 as SGDLS and CDR2 as YYNGEE. Trimming stripped 0 bases from V and 4 bases from J, with 6 bases between. This CDR3 has 13 residues. The CDR3, as DNA: TGTGCCAGCAGCGTAGCTCTCCCAGATACGCAGTATTTT. This codes for CASSVALPDTQYF. The whole variable domain, remainder taken from reference TRBV9 and TRBJ2-3, is DSGVTQTPKHLITATGQRVTLRCSPRSGDLSVYWYQQSLDQGLQFLIQYYNGEERAKGNILERFSAQQFPDLHSELNLSSLELGDSALYFCASSVALPDTQYFGPGTRLTVL.

J is TRBJ2-3 and V is TRBV7-9; TRBD2 matches at 14 bases. Germline trimming cut 4 bases from V and 5 bases from J; bases unmatched to any gene: 2. Germline lookup yields CDR1 SEHNR and CDR2 FQNEAQ (reference sequence). This CDR3 spans 15 amino acids. This CDR3 is CASSSGLAGVDTQYF. CDR3 DNA sequence: TGTGCCAGCAGCTCGGGACTAGCGGGAGTAGATACGCAGTATTTT.

This clone has a single count. The rearrangement joins TRBV19 to TRBJ2-1; 8 bases agree with TRBD1. The CDR3 length is 12 residues. Germline lookup yields CDR1 LNHDA and CDR2 SQIVND (reference sequence). With 3 bases clipped from V and 10 bases from J, the junction kept 2 bases outside the gene matches. The CDR3 is CASSIGQGEQFF. Here the CDR3 DNA reads TGTGCCAGTAGTATTGGACAGGGAGAGCAGTTCTTC. Using reference TRBV19 and TRBJ2-1 for the parts outside the CDR3, the full variable domain is DGGITQSPKYLFRKEGQNVTLSCEQNLNHDAMYWYRQDPGQGLRLIYYSQIVNDFQKGDIAEGYSVSREKKESFPLTVTSAQKNPTAFYLCASSIGQGEQFFGPGTRLTVL.